Given below is one T cell receptor beta chain in context. It lacks a known antigen. Per-base qualities were not stored, and no clone one base away is much larger. The CDR3, from cysteine to phenylalanine, totals 15 residues. The kept DNA is CDR3 alone, 45 bases in frame from the first base. The germline V gene (reference sequence) specifies SGHKS as CDR1 and YYEKEE as CDR2. V ends up 1 base short and J 4 bases short, with an unmatched junction base count of 8. Because repertoires were sampled repeatedly during chemoradiotherapy, clonal expansion in the tumor microenvironment could be followed. Receptor amplification or capture employed the immunoSEQ multiplex PCR assay. Here the immuneACCESS table is served through TCRdb, limited to in-frame sequences with V and J called. Missing clones are a known gap in these copies; in checked studies unresolved V genes cover under half, and the rest lacks a known reason. This sample lists about 32,000 clones; over 75% were detected once. Around 4% of the sample belongs to the ten largest clones.

These data belong to a study of chemoradiotherapy in HPV16-positive cancers (dated by TCRdb to the early 2020s). Background for the entire study: Using functional T-cell assays on cells from a couple of HPV16-positive patients, the researchers defined candidate HPV-specific T-cell clones and common TCR motifs. The study set out to ask whether T-cell immunity against the HPV oncoproteins E6 and E7 changes over the course of chemoradiotherapy and whether that immunity affects survival. Next, the candidate HPV-specific TCRs and motifs were followed in TCR repertoires from around 87 patients with HPV-related cancers.

Overall study outcomes, separate from this receptor: Only two HPV16-positive patients were used to derive the functional definition of HPV-specific T cells, and the survival association was reported for HPV16-positive patients. In HPV16-positive patients, expansion of HPV-responsive T cells during chemoradiotherapy was associated with improved recurrence-free survival. Expansion of candidate HPV-specific clones and E7-related TCR motifs was observed in the tumor microenvironment during treatment, whereas no such expansion was observed for non-HPV-specific T cells.

The sequence links TRBV5-5 to TRBJ2-7; TRBD2 aligns with 7 central bases. The TCR comes from a human donor with HPV-associated anogenital cancer. The sample here was blood, taken from a patient who underwent chemoradiotherapy. The DNA sequence follows: TGTGCCAGCAGCTTGTATTCGGGGAGGGAATACGAGCAGTACTTC. Translated, it reads CASSLYSGREYEQYF. The reference TRBV5-5 and TRBJ2-7 proteins fill in what lies around the CDR3, so the full variable domain reads DAGVTQSPTHLIKTRGQQVTLRCSPISGHKSVSWYQQVLGQGPQFIFQYYEKEERGRGNFPDRFSARQFPNYSSELNVNALLLGDSALYLCASSLYSGREYEQYFGPGTRLTVT.